This TCR beta chain was captured by sequencing in a study of cytomegalovirus exposure and HLA in healthy donors. General observations from the study: Reportedly, fewer N-insertions than the approximately 690-donor mean appeared in an Asian-associated ancestry cluster in a later analysis.

The PCR contained 60 Vbeta and 13 Jbeta primers. Assay used: immunoSEQ multiplex PCR; TCRdb lists only in-frame clones, some missing. The table lists approximately 140,000 clones, around 72% of them singletons. Remarks on this clone: Its matching antigen is unknown.

Sequencing was performed on PBMCs. The TCR was taken from a human donor in good health.

CDR3 nucleotides: TGCAGCTTTGGAATGGGGCGGGGTTGGGGGAACATTCAGTACTTC. Amino acids: CSFGMGRGWGNIQYF. The gene calls are TRBV29-1 and TRBJ2-4, with TRBD2 as a possible D gene (6 bases). CDR3 size: 15 residues. V was clipped by 8 bases and J by 7 bases, with 24 bases between them. Germline values: CDR1 SQVTM, CDR2 ANQGSEA.